Listed below are T cell receptor beta chains from one sample, sequenced in a study of OX40 agonist ivuxolimab in advanced cancers. This table comes from immunoSEQ multiplex PCR, and its TCRdb copy is limited to in-frame clones, with some not included. The sample lists 20,000 to 30,000 clones, more than 60% occurring once. The specimen was CD4+ or CD8+ T cells sorted from blood, collected in a trial of the OX40 agonist ivuxolimab. Source of these receptors: an adult with an advanced solid tumor such as melanoma, head and neck, liver or kidney cancer. Each CDR3 is given with its conserved first and last residue. Each record gives: J gene, D gene, clone size, V gene, CDR3 DNA, CDR3 protein. A D gene is named only where the DNA matches it firmly. Some rows mark clone size as missing; the rest say once, few, many or name a class of expanded clone.

TRBJ1-6,.,once,TRBV7-9,TGTGCCAGCAGCTTAGGGGGCCGTACTAATTCACCCCTCCACTTT,CASSLGGRTNSPLHF
TRBJ1-2,.,.,TRBV5-4,TGTGCCAGCAGCTCGGACAGTCTTGGCTACACCTTC,CASSSDSLGYTF
TRBJ1-5,.,.,TRBV6-1,TGTGCCAGCAGTGAGCGTATCGGTGGGGAACCCCAGCATTTT,CASSERIGGEPQHF
TRBJ2-3,.,.,TRBV29-1,TGCAGCGTAGGGTACGGGGGTTTTAGCACAGATACGCAGTATTTT,CSVGYGGFSTDTQYF
TRBJ2-1,TRBD1,.,TRBV19,TGTGCCACCACACCGGGACAGGGGGTCAATGAGCAGTTCTTC,CATTPGQGVNEQFF
TRBJ1-1,.,.,TRBV6-6,TGTGCCAGCAGTTACACCGGCCTGAACACTGAAGCTTTCTTT,CASSYTGLNTEAFF
TRBJ2-4,.,.,TRBV13,TGTGCCAGCAGCCCCGCCGGGATGGCCAAAAACATTCAGTACTTC,CASSPAGMAKNIQYF
TRBJ1-5,.,.,TRBV19,TGTGCCAGTCATACACAGGGCGGCGGCAATCAGCCCCAGCATTTT,CASHTQGGGNQPQHF
TRBJ2-2,.,.,TRBV4-3,TGCGCCAGCAGCCAAGAGGAGTCGACGTGGACCGGGGAGCTGTTTTTT,CASSQEESTWTGELFF
TRBJ2-3,.,few,TRBV13,TGTGCCAGCAGCCCCCGGGGAAGTGACGGCACAGATACGCAGTATTTT,CASSPRGSDGTDTQYF
TRBJ2-3,TRBD2,few,TRBV9,TGTGCCAGCAGCGATACTAGCGCCACAGATACGCAGTATTTT,CASSDTSATDTQYF
TRBJ2-1,.,once,TRBV9,TGTGCCAGCAGCGTAAGCGGGAATGAGCAGTTCTTC,CASSVSGNEQFF
TRBJ1-1,.,.,TRBV6-5,TGTGCCAGCAGTTGGGGGCAGGGACAGAACACTGAAGCTTTCTTT,CASSWGQGQNTEAFF
TRBJ2-2,.,.,TRBV10-3,TGTGCCATCAGTGAGCGAGGGAACACCGGGGAGCTGTTTTTT,CAISERGNTGELFF
TRBJ2-3,TRBD2,.,TRBV9,TGTGCCAGCAGCGAATTAGCGGGGGGTATAGATACGCAGTATTTT,CASSELAGGIDTQYF
TRBJ2-7,.,.,TRBV1,TGCACCAGCAGCCAATCATCGGGACAGGGATACGAGCAGTACTTC,CTSSQSSGQGYEQYF
TRBJ2-1,TRBD2,few,TRBV5-6,TGTGCCAGCAGCGAATGGGGGAGGGGCCCCTACAATGAGCAGTTCTTC,CASSEWGRGPYNEQFF
TRBJ1-1,.,few,TRBV11-3,TGTGCCAGCAGCTACGGGGGGCAGGCTGAAGCTTTCTTT,CASSYGGQAEAFF
TRBJ2-5,.,once,TRBV5-1,TGCGCCAGCAGCTTGGTTGCGAATTTGGGGGAGACCCAGTACTTC,CASSLVANLGETQYF
TRBJ2-7,.,.,TRBV5-5,TGTGCCAGCAGCTTGGTGACAGGCGGCGCCTACGAGCAGTACTTC,CASSLVTGGAYEQYF